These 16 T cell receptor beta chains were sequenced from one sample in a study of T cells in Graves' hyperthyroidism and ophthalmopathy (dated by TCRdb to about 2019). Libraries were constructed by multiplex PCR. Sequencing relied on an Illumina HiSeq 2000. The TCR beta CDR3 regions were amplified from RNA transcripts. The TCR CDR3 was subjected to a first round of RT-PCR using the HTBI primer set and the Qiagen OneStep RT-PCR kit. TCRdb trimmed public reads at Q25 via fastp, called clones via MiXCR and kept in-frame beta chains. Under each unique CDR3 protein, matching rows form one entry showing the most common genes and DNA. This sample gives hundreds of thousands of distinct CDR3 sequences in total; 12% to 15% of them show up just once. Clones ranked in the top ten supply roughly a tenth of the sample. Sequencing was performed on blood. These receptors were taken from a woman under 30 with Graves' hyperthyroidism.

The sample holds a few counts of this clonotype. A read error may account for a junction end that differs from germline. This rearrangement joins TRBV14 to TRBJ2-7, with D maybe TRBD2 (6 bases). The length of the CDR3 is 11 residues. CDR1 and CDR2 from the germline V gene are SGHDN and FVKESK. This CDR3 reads CASSWRGEQYF. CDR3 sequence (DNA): TGCGCCAGCAGCTGGCGGGGCGAGCAGTACTTC.

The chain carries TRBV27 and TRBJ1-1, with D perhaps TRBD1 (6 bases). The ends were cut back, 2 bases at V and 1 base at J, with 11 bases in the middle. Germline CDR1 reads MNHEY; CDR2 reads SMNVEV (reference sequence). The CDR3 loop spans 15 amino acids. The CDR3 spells CASSLVRGRNTEAFF. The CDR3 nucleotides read TGTGCCAGCAGTTTAGTCCGGGGGCGGAACACTGAAGCTTTCTTT.

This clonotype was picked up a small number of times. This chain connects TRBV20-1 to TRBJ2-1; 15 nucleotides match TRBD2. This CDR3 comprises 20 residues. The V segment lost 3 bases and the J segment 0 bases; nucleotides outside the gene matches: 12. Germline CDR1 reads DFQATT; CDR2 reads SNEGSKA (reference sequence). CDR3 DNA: TGCAGTGCTAGGGGGCCGGGACTAGCGGGAGGCCATAGCTCCTACAATGAGCAGTTCTTC. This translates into CSARGPGLAGGHSSYNEQFF.

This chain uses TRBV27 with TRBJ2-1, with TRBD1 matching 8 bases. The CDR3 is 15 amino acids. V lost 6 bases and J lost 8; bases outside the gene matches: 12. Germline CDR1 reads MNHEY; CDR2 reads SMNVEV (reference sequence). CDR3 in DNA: TGTGCCAGCAGCGAAATGCGGACAGGGCTCCATGAGCAGTTCTTC. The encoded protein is CASSEMRTGLHEQFF.

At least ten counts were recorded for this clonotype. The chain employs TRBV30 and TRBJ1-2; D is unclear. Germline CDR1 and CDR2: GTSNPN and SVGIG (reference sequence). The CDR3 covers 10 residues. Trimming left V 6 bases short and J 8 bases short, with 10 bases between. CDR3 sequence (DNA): TGTGCCTGTGGGCACGTCGGCTACACCTTC. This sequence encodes CACGHVGYTF. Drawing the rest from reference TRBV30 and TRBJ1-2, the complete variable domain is SQTIHQWPATLVQPVGSPLSLECTVEGTSNPNLYWYRQAAGRGLQLLFYSVGIGQISSEVPQNLSASRPQDRQFILSSKKLLLSDSGFYLCACGHVGYTFGSGTRLTVV.

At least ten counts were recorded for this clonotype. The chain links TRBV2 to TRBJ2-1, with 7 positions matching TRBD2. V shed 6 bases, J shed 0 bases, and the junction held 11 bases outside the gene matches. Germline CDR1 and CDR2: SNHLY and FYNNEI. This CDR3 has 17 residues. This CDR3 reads CASRGTIGSRSYNEQFF. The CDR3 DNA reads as TGTGCCAGCAGGGGGACTATCGGGAGTCGCTCCTACAATGAGCAGTTCTTC.

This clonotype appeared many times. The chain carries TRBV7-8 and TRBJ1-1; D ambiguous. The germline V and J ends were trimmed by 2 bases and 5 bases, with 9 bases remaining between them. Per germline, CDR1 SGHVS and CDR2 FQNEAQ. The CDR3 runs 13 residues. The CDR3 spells CASSLIRSTEAFF. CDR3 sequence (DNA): TGTGCCAGCAGCTTAATTCGGTCGACTGAAGCTTTCTTT.

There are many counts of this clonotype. CDR3 nucleotides: TGTGCCAGCAGCTCGACGATCGACAGCACAGATACGCAGTATTTT. Amino acids: CASSSTIDSTDTQYF. This chain links TRBV7-9 with TRBJ2-3; D is uncertain. V gave up 4 bases and J gave up 0 bases, with 11 bases separating them. Germline loops: CDR1 SEHNR, CDR2 FQNEAQ (reference sequence). There are 15 residues in the CDR3.

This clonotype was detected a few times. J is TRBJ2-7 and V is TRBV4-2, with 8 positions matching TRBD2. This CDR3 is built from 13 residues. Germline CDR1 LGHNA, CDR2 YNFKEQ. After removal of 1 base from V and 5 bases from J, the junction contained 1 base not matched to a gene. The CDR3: CASSQGGRNEQYF. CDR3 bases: TGTGCCAGCAGCCAAGGCGGGAGGAACGAGCAGTACTTC.

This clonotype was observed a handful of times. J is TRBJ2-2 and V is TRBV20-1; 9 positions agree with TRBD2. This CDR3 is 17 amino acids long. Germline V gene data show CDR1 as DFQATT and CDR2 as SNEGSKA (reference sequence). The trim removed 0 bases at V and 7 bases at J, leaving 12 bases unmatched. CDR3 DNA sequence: TGCAGTGCTAGAGAGGCAGGAGGCGGGAGGGCCGGCGGGGAGCTGTTTTTT. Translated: CSAREAGGGRAGGELFF.

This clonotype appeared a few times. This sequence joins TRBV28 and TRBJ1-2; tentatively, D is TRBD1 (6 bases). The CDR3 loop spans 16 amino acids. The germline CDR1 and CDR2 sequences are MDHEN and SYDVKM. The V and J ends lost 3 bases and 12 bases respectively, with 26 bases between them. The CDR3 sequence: CASSLVAQGHLFGHTF. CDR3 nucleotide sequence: TGTGCCAGCAGTTTGGTTGCCCAGGGGCACCTTTTCGGCCACACCTTC.

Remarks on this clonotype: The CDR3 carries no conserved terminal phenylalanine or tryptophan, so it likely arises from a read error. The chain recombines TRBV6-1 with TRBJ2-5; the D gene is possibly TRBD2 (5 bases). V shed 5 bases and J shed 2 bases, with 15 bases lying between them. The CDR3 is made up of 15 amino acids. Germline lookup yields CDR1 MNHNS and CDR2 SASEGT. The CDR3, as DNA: TGTGCCAGCAGTCCCCCTAGCTGGTATCAAGAGACCCAGTACCTC. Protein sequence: CASSPPSWYQETQYL.

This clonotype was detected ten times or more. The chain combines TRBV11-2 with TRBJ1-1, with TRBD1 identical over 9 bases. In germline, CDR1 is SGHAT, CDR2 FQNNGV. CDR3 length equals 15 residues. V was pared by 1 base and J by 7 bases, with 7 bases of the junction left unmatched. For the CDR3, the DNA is TGTGCCAGCAGCTTAGGGGGGACAGGGAGGAGTGAAGCTTTCTTT. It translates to CASSLGGTGRSEAFF.

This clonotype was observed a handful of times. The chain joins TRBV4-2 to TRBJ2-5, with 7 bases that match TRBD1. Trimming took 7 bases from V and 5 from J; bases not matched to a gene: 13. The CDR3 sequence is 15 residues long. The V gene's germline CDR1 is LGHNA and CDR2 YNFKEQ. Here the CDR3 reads CASTRLGGTGETQYF. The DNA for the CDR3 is TGTGCCAGCACCAGGTTAGGGGGCACAGGGGAGACCCAGTACTTC.

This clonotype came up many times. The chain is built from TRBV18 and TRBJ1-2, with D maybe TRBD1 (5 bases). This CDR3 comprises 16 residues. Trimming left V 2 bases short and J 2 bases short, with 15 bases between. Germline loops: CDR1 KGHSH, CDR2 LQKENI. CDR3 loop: CASSPGATPSNYGYTF. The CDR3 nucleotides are TGTGCCAGCTCACCAGGGGCCACCCCGTCGAACTATGGCTACACCTTC. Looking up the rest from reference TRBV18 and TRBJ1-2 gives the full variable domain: NAGVMQNPRHLVRRRGQEARLRCSPMKGHSHVYWYRQLPEEGLKFMVYLQKENIIDESGMPKERFSAEFPKEGPSILRIQQVVRGDSAAYFCASSPGATPSNYGYTFGSGTRLTVV.

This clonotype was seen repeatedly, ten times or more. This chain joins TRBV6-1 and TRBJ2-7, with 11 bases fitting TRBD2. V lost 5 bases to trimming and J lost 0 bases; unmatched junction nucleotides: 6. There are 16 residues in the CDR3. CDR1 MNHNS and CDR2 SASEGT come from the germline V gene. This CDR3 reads CASSLLAGVISYEQYF. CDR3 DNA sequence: TGTGCCAGCAGTTTACTAGCGGGAGTCATCTCCTACGAGCAGTACTTC.